The 22 T cell receptor beta chains below all came from one sample that was sequenced in a study of radiotherapy plus CTLA-4 blockade in lung cancer. Assay used: immunoSEQ multiplex PCR; TCRdb lists only in-frame clones, some missing. The sample shows around 90,000 clones, under 85% of them seen only once. The source material was peripheral blood, sampled from a patient treated with radiotherapy plus ipilimumab. The receptors derive from a human donor with non-small cell lung cancer that progressed on radiotherapy plus ipilimumab.

This chain connects TRBV18 to TRBJ1-1; 7 nucleotides agree with TRBD1. V lost 3 bases and J lost 2; bases outside the gene matches: 6. This CDR3 is built from 15 residues. Germline CDR1 KGHSH, CDR2 LQKENI. This CDR3 reads CASSPRTGANTEAFF. In nucleotides, the CDR3 is TGTGCCAGCTCACCTAGGACAGGAGCAAACACTGAAGCTTTCTTT. Together with reference TRBV18 and TRBJ1-1, the CDR3 gives the full variable domain: NAGVMQNPRHLVRRRGQEARLRCSPMKGHSHVYWYRQLPEEGLKFMVYLQKENIIDESGMPKERFSAEFPKEGPSILRIQQVVRGDSAAYFCASSPRTGANTEAFFGQGTRLTVV.

The V call is TRBV27, the J call TRBJ1-4; perhaps TRBD1 as D (6 bases). CDR1 MNHEY and CDR2 SMNVEV come from the germline V gene (reference sequence). V shed 1 base and J shed 0 bases, with 18 bases lying between them. This CDR3 has 19 amino acids. The CDR3 is CASSLWGPGEVATNEKLFF. The CDR3 DNA reads TGTGCCAGCAGTTTATGGGGACCAGGGGAAGTGGCAACTAATGAAAAACTGTTTTTT.

The chain combines TRBV7-2 with TRBJ1-1, with a possible D match to TRBD1 (6 bases). The germline V gene has CDR1 SGHTA and CDR2 FQGNSA. Trimming took 4 bases from V and 2 from J, leaving 20 bases between them. The CDR3 contains 17 residues. CDR3 amino acids: CASSYRPDRRNNTEAFF. For the CDR3, the DNA is TGTGCCAGCAGCTACCGACCTGACAGGCGGAATAACACTGAAGCTTTCTTT.

This rearrangement joins TRBV7-3 to TRBJ2-3; perhaps TRBD2 as D (5 bases). Per the germline V gene, CDR1 is SGHTA and CDR2 is FQGTGA. This CDR3 contains 16 residues. Trimming stripped 5 bases from V and 0 bases from J, with 15 bases between. This chain's CDR3 is CASSPGSGASTDTQYF. The DNA of the CDR3 is TGTGCCAGCAGCCCGGGGTCGGGTGCTAGCACAGATACGCAGTATTTT.

This clone was observed at least ten times. The chain combines TRBV7-2 with TRBJ2-2, with TRBD2 as a possible D gene (6 bases). Germline V CDR1 and CDR2: SGHTA, FQGNSA. The CDR3 has 14 amino acids. The V end lost 5 bases, the J end lost 10 bases, and 17 bases lay between the germline ends. DNA of the CDR3: TGTGCCAGCAGCCCCTCATATACGGGAGAGGAGCTGTTTTTT. Its translation is CASSPSYTGEELFF.

This clone was counted a few times. Other DNA sequences in this sample translate to the same CDR3. The V call is TRBV4-2, the J call TRBJ2-1; 8 nucleotides match TRBD2. V lost 9 bases, J lost 8 bases, and 9 bases stayed unmatched. This CDR3 spans 13 amino acids. Germline lookup yields CDR1 LGHNA and CDR2 YNFKEQ. The CDR3 loop is CARGAGGRDEQFF. The CDR3 DNA follows: TGTGCCAGGGGGGCGGGGGGCCGGGATGAGCAGTTCTTC.

The chain recombines TRBV9 with TRBJ2-7; the D is unclear. The V and J ends lost 2 bases and 6 bases respectively, with 15 bases between them. This CDR3 is 14 amino acids long. The V gene's germline CDR1 is SGDLS and CDR2 YYNGEE. The CDR3 is CASSVDLSGREQYF. The CDR3, as DNA: TGTGCCAGCAGCGTCGACCTGAGTGGGCGCGAGCAGTACTTC. Full variable domain (rest looked up from reference TRBV9 and TRBJ2-7): DSGVTQTPKHLITATGQRVTLRCSPRSGDLSVYWYQQSLDQGLQFLIQYYNGEERAKGNILERFSAQQFPDLHSELNLSSLELGDSALYFCASSVDLSGREQYFGPGTRLTVT.

The sample holds a few counts of this clone. The chain is built from TRBV4-2 and TRBJ1-5; perhaps TRBD1 as D (5 bases). Trimming removed 4 bases at V and 6 bases at J, with 13 bases between. This CDR3 spans 14 amino acids. The germline V gene encodes CDR1 LGHNA and CDR2 YNFKEQ. The CDR3 region has the DNA TGTGCCAGCAGCCGTAGTTGGGGGGGTCAGCCCCAGCATTTT. Its translation is CASSRSWGGQPQHF.

Comment on this clone: At one boundary the junction diverges from the germline segment, which might be a read error. The sample holds other DNA sequences that translate to the same CDR3. This rearrangement joins TRBV5-1 to TRBJ1-1; D gene uncertain. The V gene's germline CDR1 is SGHRS and CDR2 YFSETQ. The CDR3 is 20 amino acids. The CDR3: CASSLAVGSTAAVRNTEAFF. The CDR3, as DNA: TGCGCCAGCAGTTTGGCCGTCGGGTCTACAGCGGCGGTACGGAACACTGAAGCTTTCTTT.

The J gene is TRBJ2-7, the V gene TRBV5-8; D unclear. Germline CDR1 is SGHTS and CDR2 is YDEGEE. The ends were cut back, 4 bases at V and 3 bases at J, with 8 bases in the middle. The CDR3 extends over 12 amino acids. CDR3 bases: TGTGCCAGCAGCCCCGCGGTCTACGAGCAGTACTTC. It encodes CASSPAVYEQYF.

The chain is built from TRBV7-9 and TRBJ1-2, with TRBD1 as a possible D gene (6 bases). Per germline, CDR1 SEHNR and CDR2 FQNEAQ (reference sequence). The V gene lost 2 bases and the J gene lost 8 bases, with 15 bases spanning the gap. The CDR3 consists of 14 residues. The CDR3 sequence is CASSLQGNFRGYTF. The CDR3 nucleotides read TGTGCCAGCAGCTTACAGGGGAACTTCAGAGGCTACACCTTC.

The chain carries TRBV19 and TRBJ2-2; D not resolved. V lost 5 bases to trimming and J lost 4 bases, with 11 bases between them. Germline V CDR1 and CDR2: LNHDA, SQIVND (reference sequence). The CDR3 runs to 14 residues. CDR3 in amino acids: CASSPGRSTGELFF. The CDR3 DNA follows: TGTGCCAGTAGTCCGGGCCGATCCACCGGGGAGCTGTTTTTT.

This sequence joins TRBV19 and TRBJ1-3; unclear D gene. This CDR3 is 13 amino acids long. Trimming left V 5 bases short and J 2 bases short, with 7 bases between. CDR1 is LNHDA and CDR2 is SQIVND in the germline V gene (reference sequence). Here the CDR3 reads CASSVPAGNTIYF. The CDR3 bases are TGTGCCAGTAGTGTCCCCGCTGGAAACACCATATATTTT.

This clone was recorded only once. The chain is built from TRBV4-2 and TRBJ1-2, with D possibly matching TRBD1 (6 bases). V was pared by 5 bases and J by 0 bases, with 19 bases between. This CDR3 comprises 17 residues. The germline gives CDR1 LGHNA, CDR2 YNFKEQ. CDR3 sequence reads: CASSLGITGRSNYGYTF. As DNA, the CDR3 is TGTGCCAGCAGCTTGGGGATTACAGGGAGATCTAACTATGGCTACACCTTC.

The chain combines TRBV5-1 with TRBJ2-3, with TRBD2 matching 10 bases. This CDR3 region has 19 residues. Germline lookup yields CDR1 SGHRS and CDR2 YFSETQ. Trimming took 4 bases from V and 0 from J; bases not matched to a gene: 14. The CDR3: CASSPGGTSASPSTDTQYF. CDR3 nucleotides: TGCGCCAGCAGCCCGGGCGGGACTAGCGCAAGTCCTAGCACAGATACGCAGTATTTT. Complete variable domain (other parts from reference TRBV5-1 and TRBJ2-3): KAGVTQTPRYLIKTRGQQVTLSCSPISGHRSVSWYQQTPGQGLQFLFEYFSETQRNKGNFPGRFSGRQFSNSRSEMNVSTLELGDSALYLCASSPGGTSASPSTDTQYFGPGTRLTVL.

The rearrangement uses TRBV7-9 and TRBJ2-3, with TRBD2 as a possible D gene (6 bases). From germline, CDR1 is SEHNR and CDR2 FQNEAQ (reference sequence). There are 15 residues in the CDR3. V was clipped by 1 base and J by 6 bases, with 14 bases between them. The CDR3 region is CASSLVVGGRDTQYF. The CDR3, as DNA: TGTGCCAGCAGCTTAGTTGTGGGAGGTCGGGATACGCAGTATTTT.

This chain uses TRBV1 with TRBJ1-3; no check of the table's D call, TRBD1, against the DNA was made. TRBV1 is recorded as a pseudogene. This CDR3 contains 17 residues. CDR3 DNA sequence: TGCACCAGCAGCCAAGAGGGTTGTCAGGGGCCTGGAAACACCATATATTTT. It yields the protein CTSSQEGCQGPGNTIYF.

The J gene is TRBJ1-6, the V gene TRBV29-1; perhaps TRBD1 as D (5 bases). CDR3 length equals 17 residues. CDR1 and CDR2 from the germline V gene are SQVTM and ANQGSEA. Deletions cut 1 base from V and 2 bases from J, with 15 bases between. CDR3 coding DNA: TGCAGCGTTGAAGGAGGTGGGGGGAGACCCTATAATTCACCCCTCCACTTT. Its protein is CSVEGGGGRPYNSPLHF.

This clone has a handful of counts. The chain links TRBV10-2 to TRBJ1-4, with unresolved D. V lost 2 bases and J lost 5, with 9 bases in between. Germline V gene lookup returns CDR1 WSHSY and CDR2 SAAADI. The CDR3 is 14 amino acids. In DNA form, the CDR3 reads TGCGCCAGCAGTGAGCCCGGCAGGAATGAAAAACTGTTTTTT. It codes for CASSEPGRNEKLFF.

This clone was picked up a small number of times. The rearrangement uses TRBV19 and TRBJ1-2, with D tentatively TRBD1 (6 bases). The V and J ends lost 4 bases and 3 bases respectively, with 15 bases between them. CDR3 length: 15 amino acids. Germline V gene sequence: CDR1 LNHDA, CDR2 SQIVND (reference sequence). The CDR3 sequence is CASSSQTGGDYGYTF. Written as DNA, the CDR3 is TGTGCCAGTAGTAGCCAGACAGGAGGCGACTATGGCTACACCTTC.

This chain connects TRBV4-2 to TRBJ1-1, with TRBD1 as a possible D gene (6 bases). The germline CDR1 and CDR2 sequences are LGHNA and YNFKEQ. The CDR3 is made up of 14 amino acids. V lost 8 bases and J 5 bases, leaving 18 bases between the germline ends. This CDR3 reads CASSLLGADTEAFF. DNA for the CDR3: TGTGCCAGCTCCCTATTGGGGGCGGATACTGAAGCTTTCTTT.

This clone was found a few times. The chain couples TRBV18 to TRBJ2-2, with 7 nucleotides matching TRBD2. Germline loops: CDR1 KGHSH, CDR2 LQKENI. Losses at the gene ends were 8 bases for V and 0 bases for J; bases not matched to a gene: 9. CDR3 size: 16 residues. The CDR3: CASPTGGSTNTGELFF. CDR3 sequence (DNA): TGTGCCAGCCCGACCGGGGGGTCCACGAACACCGGGGAGCTGTTTTTT.